This TCR beta chain was observed in a study of blood T cells in healthy people across ages. Study-level background: Researchers report that template switching captured about one barcoded beta molecule per two T cells.

The CDR3 has 14 residues. The germline CDR1 and CDR2 sequences are ENHRY and SYGVKD. Trimming shortened V by 6 bases and J by 1 base, and 12 bases separated the two germline ends. This clonotype was detected a few times. The authors ran a second PCR of 7 to 11 cycles using a sample-barcoded 5' primer and a J-beta primer mix. Any given sample supplied a minimum of 3 million CDR3-containing paired-end reads. TCRdb independently ran MiXCR on the 5' RACE reads; one entry per CDR3 protein. The repertoire holds 900,000 to 950,000 distinct CDR3 sequences, roughly 28% seen once, with roughly 10% in the top ten. These records were also assigned to another study, of T cells of mothers and their children. In that study: Among related mother-child pairs, overlap was slightly higher than in unrelated pairs, though not significantly.

The clonotype originates from a woman aged 40 to 49 in good health. Sequenced material: blood. The V call is TRBV10-3, the J call TRBJ1-1, with D tentatively TRBD1 (6 bases). The CDR3 DNA sequence: TGTGCCATCAGAGGGGACACGACGAACACTGAAGCTTTCTTT. Translated: CAIRGDTTNTEAFF.